The next 21 T cell receptor beta chains were all read from a single sample in a study of beta chain features in type 1 diabetes. Sequencing targeted expressed TCRB transcripts, as all isolated RNA had been reverse transcribed. The assay was immunoSEQ multiplex PCR, and TCRdb's table has in-frame clones only and misses some. The sample lists around 250,000 clones, roughly 15% occurring once. The sequenced sample was naive CD4+ T cells from blood. These receptors were collected from a woman aged 40 to 55 in good health.

This clone was picked up a small number of times. V and J are TRBV6-5 and TRBJ1-2; perhaps TRBD1 as D (5 bases). Germline CDR1 reads MNHEY; CDR2 reads SVGAGI. The CDR3 consists of 14 residues. V dropped 2 bases and J dropped 5 bases, with 12 bases sitting between them. The CDR3 protein is CASSYEQGGYGYTF. The CDR3 region has the DNA TGTGCCAGCAGTTACGAGCAGGGTGGTTATGGCTACACCTTC.

This clone was found a few times. J is TRBJ2-7 and V is TRBV7-2, with D perhaps matching TRBD2 (5 bases). The CDR3 contains 15 residues. CDR1 is SGHTA, CDR2 FQGNSA, per germline. V lost 2 bases to trimming and J lost 1 base, with 12 bases between them. The CDR3 DNA reads as TGTGCCAGCAGCTTACTCGCGGGTTTGTCCTACGAGCAGTACTTC. Translation gives CASSLLAGLSYEQYF.

The chain joins TRBV25-1 to TRBJ1-1; D is unclear. The CDR3 is 13 residues long. Trimming left V 6 bases short and J 0 bases short, with 8 bases between. The germline CDR1 and CDR2 sequences are MGHDK and SYGVNS. CDR3 DNA sequence: TGTGCCAGCAGACAGCAAATGAACACTGAAGCTTTCTTT. It yields the protein CASRQQMNTEAFF. Combining the CDR3 with reference TRBV25-1 and TRBJ1-1 gives the whole variable domain EADIYQTPRYLVIGTGKKITLECSQTMGHDKMYWYQQDPGMELHLIHYSYGVNSTEKGDLSSESTVSRIRTEHFPLTLESARPSHTSQYLCASRQQMNTEAFFGQGTRLTVV.

The gene calls are TRBV7-2 and TRBJ2-1, with 12 bases lining up with TRBD2. The CDR3 sequence is 15 residues long. The ends lost 3 bases at V and 7 bases at J; junction bases unmatched: 4. Germline CDR1 is SGHTA and CDR2 is FQGNSA. The CDR3 protein is CASSFRTSGINEQFF. The DNA for the CDR3 is TGTGCCAGCAGCTTTAGGACTAGCGGGATTAATGAGCAGTTCTTC.

In the case of this clone: This sample also contains other DNA sequences that code for the same CDR3. This chain connects TRBV5-4 to TRBJ2-5; TRBD2 matches at 12 bases. Germline values: CDR1 SGHNT, CDR2 YYREEE (reference sequence). The CDR3 runs 16 residues. The ends lost 4 bases at V and 2 bases at J; junction bases unmatched: 6. CDR3 sequence: CASSLGLAGIQETQYF. The CDR3 nucleotides read TGTGCCAGCAGCCTCGGACTAGCGGGAATACAAGAGACCCAGTACTTC.

This clone has a handful of counts. The chain employs TRBV13 and TRBJ2-3, with 7 nucleotides matching TRBD1. This CDR3 is 15 amino acids long. In germline, CDR1 is PRHDT, CDR2 FYEKMQ (reference sequence). The V segment lost 2 bases and the J segment 5 bases; nucleotides outside the gene matches: 7. CDR3 residues: CASSLFDRVRDTQYF. The CDR3, as DNA: TGTGCCAGCAGCTTATTCGACAGGGTTAGAGATACGCAGTATTTT.

This chain joins TRBV5-1 and TRBJ1-1; D gene ambiguous. V was clipped by 4 bases and J by 6 bases, with 16 bases between them. The CDR3 is made up of 14 amino acids. The germline V gene has CDR1 SGHRS and CDR2 YFSETQ. Written as DNA, the CDR3 is TGCGCCAGCAGCCCTACGGCCCAGAGGGCTGAAGCTTTCTTT. Protein product: CASSPTAQRAEAFF.

This clone was seen more than once but under ten times. The rearrangement links TRBV19 to TRBJ2-1, with D possibly TRBD1 on 6 matching bases. The V end lost 6 bases, the J end lost 6 bases, and 9 bases lay between the germline ends. The germline CDR1 and CDR2 sequences are LNHDA and SQIVND (reference sequence). The CDR3 extends over 12 amino acids. The CDR3, as DNA: TGTGCCAGTAGGGGGGCGGTCAATGAGCAGTTCTTC. It is translated as CASRGAVNEQFF.

This sequence joins TRBV7-9 and TRBJ1-5, with D hard to call. Between the trimmed V and J ends, which lost 5 bases and 7 bases, there was a span of 18 bases. The germline gives CDR1 SEHNR, CDR2 FQNEAQ (reference sequence). This CDR3 is built from 15 residues. DNA of the CDR3: TGTGCCAGCAGCGCCCACGGGGATTCAGCACAGCCCCAGCATTTT. Protein: CASSAHGDSAQPQHF.

Worth noting for this clone: This specimen includes other DNA sequences encoding the same CDR3. This CDR3 is CASSLAGGSYNEQFF. CDR3 in DNA: TGTGCCAGCAGCTTAGCGGGGGGCTCCTACAATGAGCAGTTCTTC. V gene TRBV11-2 combines with J gene TRBJ2-1, with 7 bases that match TRBD2. CDR3 size: 15 residues. The J segment lost 0 bases and the V segment lost 1 base, leaving 0 bases of the junction unmatched. Germline assignment: CDR1 SGHAT and CDR2 FQNNGV.

This clone was observed a handful of times. The chain joins TRBV5-1 to TRBJ2-5, with TRBD2 matching 13 bases. The CDR3 consists of 19 residues. J was trimmed by 5 bases and V by 2 bases; bases with no gene match: 15. Germline V gene lookup returns CDR1 SGHRS and CDR2 YFSETQ. This CDR3 is CASSLLAGGSSTKAETQYF. CDR3 sequence (DNA): TGCGCCAGCAGCTTACTAGCGGGGGGGTCATCAACCAAGGCGGAGACCCAGTACTTC.

The chain has TRBV6-5 and TRBJ2-1; 8 nucleotides agree with TRBD1. Germline CDR1 is MNHEY and CDR2 is SVGAGI. The CDR3 sequence is 15 residues long. Trimming took 0 bases from V and 8 from J; bases not matched to a gene: 6. The CDR3 nucleotides read TGTGCCAGCAGTTACTCCGCTACAGGGGGGTATGAGCAGTTCTTC. This translates into CASSYSATGGYEQFF.

This clone was found a few times. The chain carries TRBV6-6 and TRBJ1-1; D is possibly TRBD1 (6 bases). Looked up from germline, CDR1 is MNHNY and CDR2 is SVGAGI (reference sequence). Deletions cut 10 bases from V and 7 bases from J, with 13 bases between. The CDR3 length is 11 residues. CDR3 region: CAIDRFGEAFF. The DNA for the CDR3 is TGTGCCATCGACAGGTTTGGTGAAGCTTTCTTT.

The V call is TRBV5-4, the J call TRBJ2-2; a weak D match, TRBD1 (6 bases). Trimming took 0 bases from V and 6 from J, leaving 6 bases between them. CDR1 and CDR2 from the germline V gene are SGHNT and YYREEE (reference sequence). The CDR3 sequence is 13 residues long. CDR3 sequence reads: CASSLGQAGELFF. As DNA, the CDR3 is TGTGCCAGCAGCTTGGGACAGGCCGGGGAGCTGTTTTTT.

This clone has a handful of counts. The identical CDR3 is also encoded by other nucleotide sequences in the sample. The rearrangement uses TRBV18 and TRBJ1-4, with D perhaps TRBD1 (6 bases). CDR1 and CDR2 (germline): KGHSH, LQKENI. The CDR3 totals 13 residues. V shed 6 bases and J shed 6 bases, with 11 bases lying between them. CDR3 DNA sequence: TGTGCCAGCTCCAGGGGAGAGGATGAAAAACTGTTTTTT. Amino acid sequence: CASSRGEDEKLFF.

The chain is built from TRBV7-2 and TRBJ2-2, with 7 positions matching TRBD2. V shed 4 bases and J 3 bases; nucleotides not matched to a gene: 2. This CDR3 comprises 14 residues. In germline, CDR1 is SGHTA, CDR2 FQGNSA. The CDR3 DNA is TGTGCCAGCAGCTCCGGGGGGTACACCGGGGAGCTGTTTTTT. Translating it yields CASSSGGYTGELFF.

This clone was counted at least ten times. The chain carries TRBV7-2 and TRBJ2-3, with D possibly matching TRBD2 (5 bases). CDR3 length: 15 amino acids. Trimming stripped 5 bases from V and 8 bases from J, with 20 bases between. Germline values: CDR1 SGHTA, CDR2 FQGNSA. The CDR3, as DNA: TGTGCCAGCAGCCGAGGCAGCGGCCAGGTGGCTACGCAGTATTTT. It translates to CASSRGSGQVATQYF.

J is TRBJ2-7 and V is TRBV18, with 9 bases that match TRBD2. Germline-derived CDR1 and CDR2 are KGHSH and LQKENI. Trimming cost V 3 bases and J 0 bases; bases outside gene matches: 6. This CDR3 spans 16 amino acids. The CDR3 spells CASSPVSGGSSYEQYF. The CDR3 nucleotides read TGTGCCAGCTCACCCGTTAGCGGGGGCTCCTCCTACGAGCAGTACTTC.

This rearrangement joins TRBV28 to TRBJ2-7; D remains unclear. The CDR3 loop spans 12 amino acids. The germline gives CDR1 MDHEN, CDR2 SYDVKM. The CDR3 here is CLSMGRLYEQYF. The CDR3 DNA sequence: TGTCTTAGTATGGGTAGACTCTACGAGCAGTACTTC.

This clone has a handful of counts. The chain is built from TRBV5-1 and TRBJ1-2; a possible D gene is TRBD1 (5 bases). This CDR3 contains 12 residues. The V and J ends lost 0 bases and 6 bases respectively, with 6 bases between them. CDR1 is SGHRS and CDR2 is YFSETQ in the germline V gene. In DNA form, the CDR3 reads TGCGCCAGCAGCTTGGTAGGGGATGGCTACACCTTC. Encoded protein: CASSLVGDGYTF.

The rearrangement joins TRBV6-1 to TRBJ1-2; a weak D match, TRBD1 (6 bases). V lost 1 base to trimming and J lost 4 bases, with 13 bases between them. Germline CDR1 and CDR2: MNHNS and SASEGT. The CDR3 consists of 15 residues. CDR3 coding DNA: TGTGCCAGCAGTGAAGGCTCAGGGGCCCTCTATGGCTACACCTTC. Its translation is CASSEGSGALYGYTF.